Shown below are 30 T cell receptor beta chains from a single sample sequenced in a study of Ad26.COV2.S vaccination and SARS-CoV-2 variants. Treatment indicated: some 20 received Ad26.COV2.S at low or high dose, single or two shots; roughly five received placebo; per-sample allocation not given. At day 63 after the first vaccine or placebo injection, samples were drawn. Assay: immunoSEQ multiplex PCR; the TCRdb copy retains only in-frame clones and omits some. The data show 300,000 to 350,000 clones, 70% to 90% seen once. This sample comprised peripheral blood, obtained in a trial of Ad26.COV2.S vaccine versus placebo. The receptors derive from a person between 18 and 65 years old who received the Ad26.COV2.S COVID-19 vaccine or a placebo.

This clone has more than one count but fewer than ten. This chain connects TRBV2 to TRBJ1-1, with a tentative D call TRBD1 (5 bases). Trimming stripped 0 bases from V and 4 bases from J, with 12 bases between. Germline CDR1 SNHLY, CDR2 FYNNEI. The CDR3 runs to 15 residues. The CDR3 is CASSEARGRGTEAFF. The CDR3 coding sequence is TGTGCCAGCAGTGAAGCGCGGGGCCGGGGCACTGAAGCTTTCTTT.

The V and J genes are TRBV3-1 (or the pseudogene TRBV3-2) and TRBJ1-1; 8 bases are shared with TRBD1. The CDR3 loop spans 15 amino acids. The junction had 2 bases not matched to a gene; V was cut back by 1 base and J by 1 base. From germline, CDR1 is LGHDT and CDR2 YNNKEL (reference sequence). CDR3 amino acids: CASSQGTGPNTEAFF. The DNA for the CDR3 is TGTGCCAGCAGCCAAGGGACAGGGCCGAACACTGAAGCTTTCTTT.

This chain uses TRBV7-9 with TRBJ2-7; no clear D gene. CDR3 length equals 12 residues. Between the trimmed V and J ends, which lost 2 bases and 4 bases, there was a span of 6 bases. Germline V lookup: CDR1 SEHNR, CDR2 FQNEAQ (reference sequence). The CDR3 reads CASSLFQYEQYF. The DNA for the CDR3 is TGTGCCAGCAGCTTATTTCAATACGAGCAGTACTTC. The full variable domain, its missing parts supplied by reference TRBV7-9 and TRBJ2-7, is DTGVSQNPRHKITKRGQNVTFRCDPISEHNRLYWYRQTLGQGPEFLTYFQNEAQLEKSRLLSDRFSAERPKGSFSTLEIQRTEQGDSAMYLCASSLFQYEQYFGPGTRLTVT.

V gene TRBV11-2 combines with J gene TRBJ1-4; TRBD1 matches at 8 bases. The germline CDR1 and CDR2 sequences are SGHAT and FQNNGV. This CDR3 contains 16 residues. V was clipped by 4 bases and J by 0 bases; unmatched bases: 4. The CDR3 DNA is TGTGCCAGCAGCTACAGGGGGTTTGCAACTAATGAAAAACTGTTTTTT. The encoded protein is CASSYRGFATNEKLFF.

This clone was observed once. The rearrangement uses TRBV2 and TRBJ1-4, with unresolved D. CDR1 is SNHLY and CDR2 is FYNNEI in the germline V gene. The CDR3 totals 15 residues. The V end was cut by 4 bases, the J end by 6 bases, with 15 bases between. In DNA, the CDR3 is TGTGCCAGCAGTGCTTTCGGGGTGGTGGATGAAAAACTGTTTTTT. Its protein product is CASSAFGVVDEKLFF.

This clone came up once. The rearrangement joins TRBV12-3 or TRBV12-4 to TRBJ2-4, with D perhaps TRBD1 (5 bases). V was shortened by 5 bases and J by 6 bases, with 8 bases between the two germline ends. The CDR3 is 12 residues long. DNA for the CDR3: TGTGCCAGCAGTACCACAGGAAACATTCAGTACTTC. It translates to CASSTTGNIQYF.

The chain combines TRBV11-3 with TRBJ2-2; 10 positions match TRBD2. J was trimmed by 6 bases and V by 5 bases; bases with no gene match: 6. The germline V gene encodes CDR1 SGHNT and CDR2 YENEEA. This CDR3 has 15 amino acids. The CDR3 is CASSQGGLAPGELFF. The CDR3 DNA follows: TGTGCCAGCAGCCAAGGGGGACTAGCGCCCGGGGAGCTGTTTTTT.

V gene TRBV9 combines with J gene TRBJ2-2; 9 positions agree with TRBD1. Germline trimming cut 4 bases from V and 5 bases from J; bases unmatched to any gene: 6. The CDR3 consists of 15 residues. Germline loops: CDR1 SGDLS, CDR2 YYNGEE. CDR3 loop: CASSFSGQGTGELFF. Here the CDR3 DNA reads TGTGCCAGCAGCTTCTCGGGACAGGGTACCGGGGAGCTGTTTTTT.

The chain is built from TRBV7-6 and TRBJ1-5; D may be TRBD1 (6 bases). Trimming stripped 1 base from V and 2 bases from J, with 6 bases between. The CDR3 is 14 amino acids. CDR1 and CDR2 from the germline V gene are SGHVS and FNYEAQ. The CDR3 DNA reads as TGTGCCAGCAGCTTAGGACAGGGCAATCAGCCCCAGCATTTT. Translating gives CASSLGQGNQPQHF.

V and J are TRBV14 and TRBJ1-2, with 7 nucleotides matching TRBD1. The V gene end was trimmed by 1 base and the J gene end by 0 bases; junction bases not matched to a gene: 17. The CDR3 runs 20 residues. Germline CDR1 reads SGHDN; CDR2 reads FVKESK. The CDR3 loop reads CASSQAINLMGQSSNYGYTF. CDR3 DNA: TGTGCCAGCAGCCAAGCGATAAACTTGATGGGACAGTCCTCTAACTATGGCTACACCTTC.

CDR3 sequence: CASSPRQGLYGYTF. For the CDR3, the DNA is TGTGCCAGCAGCCCCCGACAGGGGTTATATGGCTACACCTTC. The rearrangement joins TRBV7-9 to TRBJ1-2, with 8 bases fitting TRBD1. This CDR3 contains 14 residues. The J segment lost 5 bases and the V segment lost 5 bases, leaving 7 bases of the junction unmatched. Per the germline V gene, CDR1 is SEHNR and CDR2 is FQNEAQ (reference sequence).

CDR3 sequence (DNA): TGTGCCAGAAGGGCCTCCTCCTATAATTCACCCCTCCACTTT. Protein: CARRASSYNSPLHF. V is TRBV2 and J is TRBJ1-6; D is uncertain. V lost 9 bases and J 0 bases, leaving 9 bases between the germline ends. Germline loops: CDR1 SNHLY, CDR2 FYNNEI. This CDR3 spans 14 amino acids. The entire variable domain, with the rest obtained from reference TRBV2 and TRBJ1-6, is as follows: EPEVTQTPSHQVTQMGQEVILRCVPISNHLYFYWYRQILGQKVEFLVSFYNNEISEKSEIFDDQFSVERPDGSNFTLKIRSTKLEDSAMYFCARRASSYNSPLHFGNGTRLTVT.

The chain is built from TRBV3-1 (or the pseudogene TRBV3-2) and TRBJ1-1; a possible D gene is TRBD1 (5 bases). Trimming removed 0 bases from V and 9 bases from J, with 8 bases in between. CDR3 length equals 12 residues. CDR1 LGHDT and CDR2 YNNKEL come from the germline V gene (reference sequence). The CDR3 nucleotides read TGTGCCAGCAGCCAAGATGACAGAAAAGCTTTCTTT. It codes for CASSQDDRKAFF.

The V gene is TRBV6-5, the J gene TRBJ2-1, with no clear D. The CDR3 loop spans 11 amino acids. Deletions cut 6 bases from V and 11 bases from J, with 11 bases between. CDR1 MNHEY and CDR2 SVGAGI come from the germline V gene. DNA for the CDR3: TGTGCCAGCAGAGCTGACCTAAAGCAGTTCTTC. This gives the protein CASRADLKQFF.

The CDR3: CASSLGRDYYGYTF. DNA for the CDR3: TGTGCCAGCAGCTTAGGCAGGGACTACTATGGCTACACCTTC. This chain connects TRBV11-2 to TRBJ1-2; D may be TRBD1 (5 bases). V was trimmed by 1 base and J by 3 bases, leaving 9 bases between them. The germline V gene encodes CDR1 SGHAT and CDR2 FQNNGV. The CDR3 is made up of 14 amino acids. Complete variable domain (other parts from reference TRBV11-2 and TRBJ1-2): EAGVAQSPRYKIIEKRQSVAFWCNPISGHATLYWYQQILGQGPKLLIQFQNNGVVDDSQLPKDRFSAERLKGVDSTLKIQPAKLEDSAVYLCASSLGRDYYGYTFGSGTRLTVV.

The table lists this clone with a count of one. This may be a read error, as it is one base from a much larger clone. Other DNA sequences from this sample encode an identical CDR3 as well. The chain has TRBV5-1 and TRBJ2-1; 9 nucleotides agree with TRBD1. With 0 bases clipped from V and 4 bases from J, the junction kept 2 bases outside the gene matches. The length of the CDR3 is 15 residues. Germline V CDR1 and CDR2: SGHRS, YFSETQ. The chain's CDR3 is CASSLEGTGYNEQFF. The CDR3 DNA follows: TGCGCCAGCAGCTTGGAAGGGACAGGGTACAATGAGCAGTTCTTC.

The chain couples TRBV4-2 to TRBJ2-2, with TRBD2 as a possible D gene (5 bases). Germline V CDR1 and CDR2: LGHNA, YNFKEQ. V was clipped by 0 bases and J by 1 base, with 15 bases between them. There are 18 residues in the CDR3. CDR3: CASSQDSIWELNTGELFF. The CDR3 nucleotides read TGTGCCAGCAGCCAAGATTCTATCTGGGAGTTGAACACCGGGGAGCTGTTTTTT.

J is TRBJ1-6 and V is TRBV12-3 or TRBV12-4, with D unresolved. V lost 3 bases and J lost 8, with 5 bases in between. This CDR3 is built from 12 residues. The CDR3 is CASSLGHSPLHF. CDR3 coding DNA: TGTGCCAGCAGTTTGGGTCATTCACCCCTCCACTTT.

J is TRBJ2-3 and V is TRBV11-2, with unresolved D. V lost 6 bases and J lost 1, with 11 bases in between. Germline CDR1 and CDR2: SGHAT and FQNNGV. There are 14 residues in the CDR3. In DNA form, the CDR3 reads TGTGCCAGCAGACGGATATTGGGCACAGATACGCAGTATTTT. Encoded protein: CASRRILGTDTQYF.

The CDR3 coding sequence is TGCGCCAGCAGCTTGGGTAGCTCCTACAATGAGCAGTTCTTC. Translated: CASSLGSSYNEQFF. The genes are TRBV5-1 and TRBJ2-1, with D uncertain. The germline CDR1 and CDR2 sequences are SGHRS and YFSETQ. The ends were cut back, 0 bases at V and 0 bases at J, with 4 bases in the middle. This CDR3 contains 14 residues.

In its sample, this clone was seen many times. This chain joins TRBV6-4 and TRBJ2-1; TRBD2 matches 9 bases. The V and J ends lost 0 bases and 6 bases, in that order; junction bases with no gene match: 3. Per germline, CDR1 MRHNA and CDR2 SNTAGT. This CDR3 has 15 residues. This CDR3 reads CASSDSGGGANEQFF. The CDR3 DNA follows: TGTGCCAGCAGTGACTCGGGCGGGGGGGCCAATGAGCAGTTCTTC.

The chain joins TRBV3-1 (or the pseudogene TRBV3-2) to TRBJ2-5; D might be TRBD2 (7 bases). From germline, CDR1 is LGHDT and CDR2 YNNKEL (reference sequence). Trimming took 3 bases from V and 4 from J, leaving 15 bases between them. This CDR3 is built from 15 residues. CDR3 residues: CASSHIGGAGETQYF. Here the CDR3 DNA reads TGTGCCAGCAGCCACATTGGGGGGGCCGGAGAGACCCAGTACTTC.

This clone has only one observation. This sequence joins TRBV12-5 and TRBJ2-7; 8 positions match TRBD1. Germline V lookup: CDR1 LGHNT, CDR2 FRNRAP. The CDR3 is made up of 16 amino acids. V was clipped by 1 base and J by 3 bases; unmatched bases: 8. The CDR3 protein is CASGLADRGRNYEQYF. CDR3 nucleotides: TGTGCTAGTGGTTTGGCAGACAGGGGTCGCAACTACGAGCAGTACTTC.

This chain connects TRBV7-2 to TRBJ2-1, with 7 positions matching TRBD1. Germline V CDR1 and CDR2: SGHTA, FQGNSA. The CDR3 spans 17 residues. V trimming: 5 bases; J trimming: 4 bases; junction bases outside the gene matches: 14. The CDR3 sequence: CASSLRSGTVGYNEQFF. For the CDR3, the DNA is TGTGCCAGCAGCCTCCGGTCGGGGACAGTCGGGTACAATGAGCAGTTCTTC. The full variable domain, completed using reference TRBV7-2 and TRBJ2-1, is GAGVSQSPSNKVTEKGKDVELRCDPISGHTALYWYRQSLGQGLEFLIYFQGNSAPDKSGLPSDRFSAERTGGSVSTLTIQRTQQEDSAVYLCASSLRSGTVGYNEQFFGPGTRLTVL.

V gene TRBV5-4 combines with J gene TRBJ1-5; the D is unclear. V was clipped by 0 bases and J by 0 bases, with 4 bases between them. The CDR3 runs 14 residues. Per germline, CDR1 SGHNT and CDR2 YYREEE (reference sequence). In nucleotides, the CDR3 is TGTGCCAGCAGCTTGGCCGGTAGCAATCAGCCCCAGCATTTT. This gives the protein CASSLAGSNQPQHF.

The chain recombines TRBV6-2 or TRBV6-3 with TRBJ2-1; the D gene is possibly TRBD2 (6 bases). The CDR3 length is 17 residues. The V gene's germline CDR1 is MNHEY and CDR2 SVGEGT. V was trimmed by 2 bases and J by 2 bases, leaving 16 bases between them. The CDR3 region is CASSYLASGGTYNEQFF. CDR3 coding DNA: TGTGCCAGCAGTTACCTGGCGAGCGGAGGGACCTACAATGAGCAGTTCTTC.

CDR3 amino acids: CASSWEQGYEQYF. The CDR3, as DNA: TGTGCCAGCAGCTGGGAGCAGGGATACGAGCAGTACTTC. The V gene is TRBV7-3, the J gene TRBJ2-7; D assignment may be TRBD1 or TRBD2 (5 bases each). This CDR3 comprises 13 residues. Germline V gives CDR1 SGHTA, CDR2 FQGTGA. V was shortened by 4 bases and J by 4 bases, with 11 bases between the two germline ends.

V gene TRBV5-5 combines with J gene TRBJ2-7; tentatively, D is TRBD2 (7 bases). This CDR3 is built from 14 residues. Germline-derived CDR1 and CDR2 are SGHKS and YYEKEE (reference sequence). The V and J ends lost 7 bases and 5 bases respectively, with 19 bases between them. CDR3 coding DNA: TGTGCCAGCGGGGGGGCAAGTTGGAATGACGAGCAGTACTTC. Translating gives CASGGASWNDEQYF.

V usage is TRBV5-4 and J usage is TRBJ2-1, with 7 bases identical to TRBD2. Germline trimming cut 4 bases from V and 8 bases from J; bases unmatched to any gene: 9. The CDR3 consists of 14 residues. In germline, CDR1 is SGHNT, CDR2 YYREEE (reference sequence). CDR3 coding DNA: TGTGCCAGCAGCCCAGGGACTACTAGGGATGAGCAGTTCTTC. Translating it yields CASSPGTTRDEQFF.

The chain couples TRBV9 to TRBJ2-2; 8 positions agree with TRBD2. The CDR3 has 16 amino acids. Germline loops: CDR1 SGDLS, CDR2 YYNGEE. Germline trimming cut 0 bases from V and 3 bases from J; bases unmatched to any gene: 4. CDR3 nucleotides: TGTGCCAGCAGCGTAGGGAGCGGGGGATACACCGGGGAGCTGTTTTTT. This sequence encodes CASSVGSGGYTGELFF.